This T cell receptor (beta chain) was profiled in a study of T cell responses to AZD1222 COVID-19 vaccine. Study-wide results and caveats: Spike-specific TCR breadth and depth both grew after two AZD1222 doses. Of spike-specific TCRs, nearly half reportedly target regions left unmutated in variants. Across the whole spike, CD4 TCRs peaked at regions 160-218 and 743-854.

The repertoire was sequenced with immunoSEQ multiplex PCR; TCRdb's copy has only in-frame clones and lacks some. In the table there are 140,000 to 150,000 clones, 75% to 95% of which are singletons. For this clone: Its antigen is not identified.

The sequence was collected from an adult in good health. The specimen was peripheral blood, collected on day 0 of MenACWY control vaccination.

CDR3: CASSAQDSYWGYEQYF. In DNA form, the CDR3 reads TGTGCCAGCAGCGCCCAAGACAGCTACTGGGGATACGAGCAGTACTTC. This sequence joins TRBV9 and TRBJ2-7; D may be TRBD1 (5 bases). The CDR3 runs to 16 residues. Trimming took 3 bases from V and 4 from J, leaving 20 bases between them. CDR1 is SGDLS, CDR2 YYNGEE, per germline.